The 12 T cell receptor beta chains presented below share a single source sample, sequenced in a study of blood T cell repertoires in COVID-19. The table came from immunoSEQ multiplex PCR; TCRdb's copy has only in-frame clones and leaves some out. Of over 80,000 clones listed, around 87% were seen once; the top ten hold roughly 21%. Sequencing was performed on peripheral blood. All receptors come from a human donor in a cohort sampled during active COVID-19.

The chain is built from TRBV5-5 and TRBJ2-7, with TRBD1 matching over 7 bases. Losses at the gene ends were 5 bases for V and 4 bases for J; bases not matched to a gene: 9. Germline assignment: CDR1 SGHKS and CDR2 YYEKEE (reference sequence). This CDR3 is 14 amino acids long. The CDR3 loop reads CASRQDRDPYEQYF. CDR3 in DNA: TGTGCCAGCAGACAAGACAGGGATCCGTACGAGCAGTACTTC. The full variable domain, rest sourced from reference TRBV5-5 and TRBJ2-7, is DAGVTQSPTHLIKTRGQQVTLRCSPISGHKSVSWYQQVLGQGPQFIFQYYEKEERGRGNFPDRFSARQFPNYSSELNVNALLLGDSALYLCASRQDRDPYEQYFGPGTRLTVT.

The chain carries TRBV7-3 and TRBJ2-7; TRBD2 matches at 7 bases. The V gene end was trimmed by 0 bases and the J gene end by 2 bases; junction bases not matched to a gene: 4. The CDR3 extends over 15 amino acids. Looked up from germline, CDR1 is SGHTA and CDR2 is FQGTGA. CDR3 sequence (DNA): TGTGCCAGCAGCTTAACGGCGGGAGTTGCCTACGAGCAGTACTTC. This translates into CASSLTAGVAYEQYF.

This clone was picked up one time. The chain carries TRBV2 and TRBJ2-7; the match to TRBD2 covers 10 bases. V dropped 3 bases and J dropped 4; count of bases not matched to a gene: 3. This CDR3 is 14 amino acids long. The germline gives CDR1 SNHLY, CDR2 FYNNEI. CDR3 in DNA: TGTGCCAGCAGTGAGACTAGCGGGCGATACGAGCAGTACTTC. Amino acid sequence: CASSETSGRYEQYF.

The J gene is TRBJ2-1, the V gene TRBV29-1; weak D call: TRBD1 (5 bases). The V and J ends lost 3 bases and 10 bases respectively, with 10 bases between them. In germline, CDR1 is SQVTM, CDR2 ANQGSEA. CDR3 length: 11 residues. CDR3 DNA sequence: TGCAGCGTTGACTCCCACAGGGAGCAGTTCTTC. It translates to CSVDSHREQFF.

This chain links TRBV5-5 with TRBJ2-3; D might be TRBD2 (6 bases). Germline lookup yields CDR1 SGHKS and CDR2 YYEKEE (reference sequence). CDR3 length equals 14 residues. The V end was cut by 6 bases, the J end by 10 bases, with 21 bases between. In nucleotides, the CDR3 is TGTGCCAGCACCCAGGAGCGCGGGACCTTCGCGCAGTATTTT. Its protein is CASTQERGTFAQYF.

V and J are TRBV28 and TRBJ2-7; TRBD2 matches at 10 bases. Germline CDR1 reads MDHEN; CDR2 reads SYDVKM. The CDR3 is made up of 15 amino acids. V lost 3 bases, J lost 2 bases, and 4 bases stayed unmatched. This chain's CDR3 is CASSLGLAGAYEQYF. The CDR3 DNA is TGTGCCAGCAGTTTGGGTCTAGCGGGAGCCTACGAGCAGTACTTC.

The chain is built from TRBV7-3 and TRBJ1-1; 10 positions match TRBD1. Germline lookup yields CDR1 SGHTA and CDR2 FQGTGA. Trimming cost V 1 base and J 10 bases; bases outside gene matches: 9. There are 15 residues in the CDR3. The CDR3 loop is CASSLKGQGPGGAFF. DNA of the CDR3: TGTGCCAGCAGCTTAAAGGGACAGGGGCCGGGTGGAGCTTTCTTT.

This clone was observed once. The CDR3 is CASSLSARGPHTF. The DNA of the CDR3 is TGTGCCAGCAGTTTATCTGCCAGGGGTCCCCACACCTTC. The chain joins TRBV27 to TRBJ1-2; perhaps TRBD1 as D (6 bases). V was cut by 0 bases and J by 12 bases, with 14 bases left in between. The CDR3 consists of 13 residues. Per germline, CDR1 MNHEY and CDR2 SMNVEV (reference sequence).

The chain is built from TRBV18 and TRBJ2-7; 12 bases are shared with TRBD1. The CDR3 consists of 14 residues. CDR1 and CDR2 from the germline V gene are KGHSH and LQKENI. V lost 3 bases to trimming and J lost 11 bases; unmatched junction nucleotides: 8. The CDR3 reads CASSPGTGGAGKYF. CDR3 bases: TGTGCCAGCTCACCCGGGACAGGGGGCGCCGGAAAGTACTTC.

The rearrangement uses TRBV24-1 and TRBJ2-1; D call uncertain. There are 15 residues in the CDR3. Trimming took 0 bases from V and 2 from J, leaving 7 bases between them. Germline lookup yields CDR1 KGHDR and CDR2 SFDVKD. The CDR3 DNA is TGTGCCACCAGTGATTTGATGCGGCCCTACAATGAGCAGTTCTTC. It codes for CATSDLMRPYNEQFF.

The chain joins TRBV20-1 to TRBJ2-5; 9 bases are a match to TRBD2. After removal of 3 bases from V and 2 bases from J, the junction contained 13 bases not matched to a gene. Per germline, CDR1 DFQATT and CDR2 SNEGSKA (reference sequence). The CDR3 totals 17 residues. CDR3: CSASRIPGLAEQETQYF. The DNA for the CDR3 is TGCAGTGCTAGTCGCATTCCGGGACTAGCAGAACAAGAGACCCAGTACTTC.

J is TRBJ2-1 and V is TRBV10-1, with 8 bases matching TRBD2. The V gene's germline CDR1 is WNHNN and CDR2 SYGVQD (reference sequence). The V gene end was trimmed by 5 bases and the J gene end by 2 bases; junction bases not matched to a gene: 8. There are 16 residues in the CDR3. The CDR3 loop is CASSPTYSGAYNEQFF. CDR3 nucleotide sequence: TGCGCCAGCAGTCCTACTTATAGCGGGGCCTACAATGAGCAGTTCTTC.